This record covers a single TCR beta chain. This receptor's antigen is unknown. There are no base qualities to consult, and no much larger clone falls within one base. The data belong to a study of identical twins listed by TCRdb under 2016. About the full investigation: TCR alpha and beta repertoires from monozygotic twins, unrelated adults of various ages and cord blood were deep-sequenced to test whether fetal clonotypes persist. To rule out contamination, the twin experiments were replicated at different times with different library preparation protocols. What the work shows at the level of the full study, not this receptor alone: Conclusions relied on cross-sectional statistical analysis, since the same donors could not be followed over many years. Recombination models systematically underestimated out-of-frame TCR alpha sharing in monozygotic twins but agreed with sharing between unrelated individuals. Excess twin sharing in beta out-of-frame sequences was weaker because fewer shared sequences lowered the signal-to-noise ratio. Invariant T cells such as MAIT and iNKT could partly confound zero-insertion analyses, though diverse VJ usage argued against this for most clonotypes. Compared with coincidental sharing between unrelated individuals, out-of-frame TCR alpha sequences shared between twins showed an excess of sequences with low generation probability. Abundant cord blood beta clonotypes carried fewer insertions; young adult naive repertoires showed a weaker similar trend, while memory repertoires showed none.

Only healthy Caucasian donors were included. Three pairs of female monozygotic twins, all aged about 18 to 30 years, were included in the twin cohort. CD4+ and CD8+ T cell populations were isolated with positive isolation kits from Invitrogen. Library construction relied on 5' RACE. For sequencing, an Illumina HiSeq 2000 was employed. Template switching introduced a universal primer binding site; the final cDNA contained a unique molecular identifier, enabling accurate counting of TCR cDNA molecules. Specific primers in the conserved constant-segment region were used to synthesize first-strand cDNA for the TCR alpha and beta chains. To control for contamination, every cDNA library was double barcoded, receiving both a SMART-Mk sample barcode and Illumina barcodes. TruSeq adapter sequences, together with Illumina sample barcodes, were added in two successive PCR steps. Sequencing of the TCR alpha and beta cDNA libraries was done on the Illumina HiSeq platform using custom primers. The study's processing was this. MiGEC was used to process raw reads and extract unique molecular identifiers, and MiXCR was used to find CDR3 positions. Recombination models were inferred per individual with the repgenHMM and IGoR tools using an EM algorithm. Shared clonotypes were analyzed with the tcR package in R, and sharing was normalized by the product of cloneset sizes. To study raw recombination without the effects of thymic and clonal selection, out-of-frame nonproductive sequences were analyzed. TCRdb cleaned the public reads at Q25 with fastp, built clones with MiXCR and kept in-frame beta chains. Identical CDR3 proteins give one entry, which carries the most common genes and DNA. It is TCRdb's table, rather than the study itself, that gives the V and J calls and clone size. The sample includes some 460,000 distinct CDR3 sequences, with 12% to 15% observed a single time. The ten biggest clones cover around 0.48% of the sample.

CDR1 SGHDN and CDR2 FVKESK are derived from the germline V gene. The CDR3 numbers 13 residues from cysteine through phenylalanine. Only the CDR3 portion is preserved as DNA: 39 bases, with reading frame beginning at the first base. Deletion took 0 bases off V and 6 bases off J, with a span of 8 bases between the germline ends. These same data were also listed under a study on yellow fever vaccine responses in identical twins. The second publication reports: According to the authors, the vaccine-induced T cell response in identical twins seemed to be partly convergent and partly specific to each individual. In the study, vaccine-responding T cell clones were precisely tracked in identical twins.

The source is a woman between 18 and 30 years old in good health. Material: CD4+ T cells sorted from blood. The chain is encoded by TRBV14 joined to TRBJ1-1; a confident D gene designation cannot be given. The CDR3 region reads CASSQDPVAEAFF. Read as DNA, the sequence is TGTGCCAGCAGCCAAGATCCGGTCGCTGAAGCTTTCTTT.